The 18 T cell receptor beta chains presented below share a single source sample, sequenced in a study of blood T cells in healthy people across ages. A second PCR, run for roughly 7 to 11 cycles, used a sample-barcoded 5' primer plus a J-beta primer mix. TCRdb fed the 5' RACE reads into MiXCR, producing one record per CDR3 protein. The table includes roughly 730,000 distinct CDR3 sequences, roughly three fifths detected once. The sequenced sample consisted of blood. Receptors originate from a man aged 35 to 55 in good health.

This chain links TRBV5-6 with TRBJ1-2; perhaps TRBD1 as D (6 bases). V lost 4 bases to trimming and J lost 5 bases, with 18 bases between them. The CDR3 has 15 residues. The germline V gene has CDR1 SGHDT and CDR2 YYEEEE. CDR3 loop: CASSRVRQDLYGYTF. The CDR3 DNA reads TGTGCCAGCAGCCGAGTGCGACAGGACTTATATGGCTACACCTTC.

This clonotype was recorded a few times. The chain links TRBV29-1 to TRBJ2-7; the match to TRBD2 covers 8 bases. The V gene end was trimmed by 0 bases and the J gene end by 1 base; junction bases not matched to a gene: 8. Germline V gene lookup returns CDR1 SQVTM and CDR2 ANQGSEA. The CDR3 sequence is 16 residues long. In DNA, the CDR3 is TGCAGCGTTGAAGACTCCCGAGAGCGGGGGTCCTACGAGCAGTACTTC. It is translated as CSVEDSRERGSYEQYF.

This chain connects TRBV7-2 to TRBJ2-5; D gene ambiguous. The CDR3 length is 14 residues. Trimming removed 5 bases at V and 5 bases at J, with 15 bases between. Germline CDR1 is SGHTA and CDR2 is FQGNSA. CDR3 bases: TGTGCCAGCAGCACAAATTTTCTCGCCGAGACCCAGTACTTC. Its protein is CASSTNFLAETQYF.

The rearrangement joins TRBV12-5 to TRBJ1-5; no clear D gene. Trimming removed 0 bases at V and 2 bases at J, with 11 bases between. Germline V gene sequence: CDR1 LGHNT, CDR2 FRNRAP. The CDR3 loop spans 16 amino acids. The DNA for the CDR3 is TGTGCTAGTGGTTTGGTCCCCCGCCGCGGCAATCAGCCCCAGCATTTT. It codes for CASGLVPRRGNQPQHF.

This clonotype was recorded once. The genes are TRBV5-1 and TRBJ2-3; weak D call: TRBD1 (5 bases). The CDR3 extends over 14 amino acids. Germline CDR1 and CDR2: SGHRS and YFSETQ. Trimming left V 2 bases short and J 1 base short, with 8 bases between. The chain's CDR3 is CASSFWGGTDTQYF. The CDR3 nucleotides read TGCGCCAGCAGCTTTTGGGGCGGCACAGATACGCAGTATTTT. Full variable domain (outside the CDR3, taken from reference TRBV5-1 and TRBJ2-3): KAGVTQTPRYLIKTRGQQVTLSCSPISGHRSVSWYQQTPGQGLQFLFEYFSETQRNKGNFPGRFSGRQFSNSRSEMNVSTLELGDSALYLCASSFWGGTDTQYFGPGTRLTVL.

The rearrangement links TRBV7-2 to TRBJ2-3; the match to TRBD2 covers 10 bases. The germline V gene encodes CDR1 SGHTA and CDR2 FQGNSA. CDR3 size: 20 residues. V shed 1 base, J shed 1 base, and the junction held 14 bases outside the gene matches. This CDR3 reads CASSLVRREASGRGTDTQYF. In DNA form, the CDR3 reads TGTGCCAGCAGCTTAGTAAGGCGGGAGGCTAGCGGGAGAGGCACAGATACGCAGTATTTT.

The chain uses TRBV7-2 and TRBJ1-6; 7 nucleotides line up with TRBD1. Germline values: CDR1 SGHTA, CDR2 FQGNSA. This CDR3 is 14 amino acids long. The J segment lost 7 bases and the V segment lost 6 bases, leaving 6 bases of the junction unmatched. The CDR3 here is CASSRDSNNSPLHF. The DNA for the CDR3 is TGTGCCAGCAGTCGGGACAGTAACAATTCACCCCTCCACTTT.

The chain recombines TRBV15 with TRBJ2-1; 9 bases are shared with TRBD2. This CDR3 spans 17 amino acids. Germline loops: CDR1 LNHNV, CDR2 YYDKDF (reference sequence). Trimming took 4 bases from V and 0 from J; bases not matched to a gene: 7. This CDR3 reads CATSTRLAEPSYNEQFF. CDR3 nucleotides: TGTGCCACCAGCACCCGACTAGCGGAACCCTCCTACAATGAGCAGTTCTTC.

The chain recombines TRBV7-2 with TRBJ2-1, with D possibly matching TRBD2 (5 bases). Germline CDR1 and CDR2: SGHTA and FQGNSA. V was pared by 1 base and J by 9 bases, with 10 bases between. This CDR3 region has 13 residues. The CDR3 DNA reads as TGTGCCAGCAGCTTAGAGAGGGTCAGTGAGCAGTTCTTC. Its translation: CASSLERVSEQFF.

The table lists this clonotype with a few counts. A much larger clone lies a single base off, so this may be a read error. The chain carries TRBV28 and TRBJ2-7, with D possibly matching TRBD2 (5 bases). Per the germline V gene, CDR1 is MDHEN and CDR2 is SYDVKM. CDR3 length: 15 residues. With 6 bases removed from V and 2 bases from J, the gap between germline ends came to 17 bases. The CDR3 bases are TGTGCCAGCAGCCCCCTCCGGGGTGGGACCTACGAGCAGTACTTC. It specifies CASSPLRGGTYEQYF.

The genes are TRBV3-1 and TRBJ2-5, with D hard to call. Germline V gene lookup returns CDR1 LGHDT and CDR2 YNNKEL (reference sequence). The ends were cut back, 1 base at V and 7 bases at J, with 10 bases in the middle. The CDR3 runs to 13 residues. The CDR3 coding sequence is TGTGCCAGCAGCCAAGGCACAGTCCCGACCCAGTACTTC. As protein: CASSQGTVPTQYF.

The chain has TRBV13 and TRBJ2-5, with a tentative D call TRBD2 (5 bases). The CDR3 contains 17 residues. Germline V lookup: CDR1 PRHDT, CDR2 FYEKMQ (reference sequence). The ends were cut back, 2 bases at V and 5 bases at J, with 21 bases in the middle. The DNA of the CDR3 is TGTGCCAGCAGCTTATTGACGGTTGAGGGTACGAAGGAGACCCAGTACTTC. Amino acid sequence: CASSLLTVEGTKETQYF.

This clonotype is a singleton in its sample. V gene TRBV4-1 combines with J gene TRBJ2-1; 7 nucleotides align to TRBD2. V lost 1 base, J lost 4 bases, and 10 bases stayed unmatched. Germline V gene lookup returns CDR1 MGHRA and CDR2 YSYEKL. The CDR3 contains 17 residues. The CDR3 coding sequence is TGCGCCAGCAGCCAAGTGGGACTAAGCGAGGGGTACAATGAGCAGTTCTTC. Translated, it gives CASSQVGLSEGYNEQFF.

The chain couples TRBV25-1 to TRBJ1-6; no reliable D call. V lost 6 bases, J lost 10 bases, and 25 bases lay in between. This CDR3 is built from 17 residues. Germline V lookup: CDR1 MGHDK, CDR2 SYGVNS. The CDR3: CASRPRPDTFGGSPLHF. CDR3 in DNA: TGTGCCAGCAGACCCAGGCCAGATACCTTCGGTGGGTCACCCCTCCACTTT.

V and J are TRBV28 and TRBJ1-2; the D gene is possibly TRBD1 (5 bases). The CDR3 runs to 17 residues. Germline assignment: CDR1 MDHEN and CDR2 SYDVKM. V was shortened by 2 bases and J by 5 bases, with 21 bases between the two germline ends. DNA for the CDR3: TGTGCCAGCAGTTTAGGCGGCCCCCAGGGACCCTTTTATGGCTACACCTTC. It specifies CASSLGGPQGPFYGYTF.

This clonotype was counted between two and nine times. This chain connects TRBV6-2 or TRBV6-3 to TRBJ2-1; TRBD2 matches 14 bases. Looked up from germline, CDR1 is MNHEY and CDR2 is SVGEGT. Trimming cost V 5 bases and J 8 bases; bases outside gene matches: 8. This CDR3 is 16 amino acids long. As DNA, the CDR3 is TGTGCCAGCAGTGGGACTAGCGGGAGTGTTCGGTATGAGCAGTTCTTC. The encoded protein is CASSGTSGSVRYEQFF.

CDR3 coding DNA: TGTGCCAGCAGCCAAGTCTTCTCTGCAGGGGGGGCTGAAGCTTTCTTT. The encoded protein is CASSQVFSAGGAEAFF. The chain has TRBV4-2 and TRBJ1-1; 7 nucleotides line up with TRBD1. Unmatched junction bases numbered 11, after V lost 1 base and J lost 6 bases. The length of the CDR3 is 16 residues. The germline CDR1 and CDR2 sequences are LGHNA and YNFKEQ.

V is TRBV20-1 and J is TRBJ2-4; 10 bases map to TRBD2. The V and J ends lost 1 base and 13 bases, in that order; junction bases with no gene match: 16. In germline, CDR1 is DFQATT, CDR2 SNEGSKA (reference sequence). The CDR3 length is 16 residues. In nucleotides, the CDR3 is TGCAGTGCTAGAGGGGATGCTAGCGGGAGTTTAGACGGGCAGTACTTC. Its translation is CSARGDASGSLDGQYF.